This T cell receptor (beta chain) was retrieved from a study of blood T cell repertoires in COVID-19. Background on the study: The United States, Italy and Spain were the sources of the acute and convalescent COVID-19 samples.

Produced via immunoSEQ multiplex PCR; TCRdb's table is partial and in-frame only. This table has about 140,000 clones, roughly 83% appearing once. The CDR3 contains 16 residues. Germline CDR1 is SGHTA and CDR2 is FQGNSA. V was shortened by 4 bases and J by 1 base, with 16 bases between the two germline ends. V is TRBV7-2 and J is TRBJ2-5; no firm D call. This TCR came from a man in his forties or fifties with acute COVID-19. What was sequenced was PBMCs or T cells enriched from blood (not recorded which). CDR3 sequence (DNA): TGTGCCAGCAGCTCCCCCACTCGTTACCCCCAAGAGACCCAGTACTTC. It is translated as CASSSPTRYPQETQYF.